A selection of T cell receptor beta chains follows, all from one sample in a study of radiation and T cells in renal cell carcinoma. Assay: immunoSEQ multiplex PCR; the TCRdb copy retains only in-frame clones and omits some. The repertoire holds 120,000 to 150,000 clones, with 65% to 90% as singletons. Source: blood, taken from a patient whose treatment included radiotherapy and nephrectomy. These receptors were collected from a woman between 50 and 59 years old with renal cell carcinoma. The CDR3 runs from the conserved cysteine through the conserved F or W. D genes are given only for firm matches. Clone sizes are given selectively: once, few, many, or a class where the clone is expanded.

clone size,V gene,D gene,J gene,CDR3 protein,CDR3 DNA
NA,TRBV7-2,TRBD1,TRBJ2-7,CASTFQPGQDYEQYF,TGTGCCAGCACCTTCCAACCGGGACAGGATTACGAGCAGTACTTC
NA,TRBV2,TRBD2,TRBJ2-5,CASSGGTSGYRETQYF,TGTGCCAGCAGTGGCGGGACTAGCGGGTACCGAGAGACCCAGTACTTC
few,TRBV27,NA,TRBJ1-1,CASSFYRDRGDTEAFF,TGTGCCAGCAGTTTCTACAGGGACCGAGGAGACACTGAAGCTTTCTTT
NA,TRBV10-3,NA,TRBJ2-5,CAISISGALQETQYF,TGTGCCATCTCTATATCGGGGGCCCTCCAAGAGACCCAGTACTTC
NA,TRBV9,TRBD1,TRBJ2-7,CASSVGTGQGHYEQYF,TGTGCCAGCAGCGTAGGGACGGGACAGGGGCATTACGAGCAGTACTTC
NA,TRBV6-5,NA,TRBJ2-2,CASSYVRGLGELFF,TGTGCCAGCAGTTACGTCAGGGGCCTGGGGGAGCTGTTTTTT
NA,TRBV7-2,NA,TRBJ1-4,CASSQRSLNEKLFF,TGTGCCAGCAGCCAGCGCAGCCTCAATGAAAAACTGTTTTTT
NA,TRBV19,NA,TRBJ1-2,CASSNLGGYTF,TGTGCCAGTAGTAACTTAGGAGGCTACACCTTC
few,TRBV5-1,NA,TRBJ1-4,CASSFGGSNEKLFF,TGCGCCAGCAGCTTCGGCGGTAGTAATGAAAAACTGTTTTTT
NA,TRBV5-1,NA,TRBJ1-2,CASSLAPERSNYGYTF,TGCGCCAGCAGCTTGGCCCCAGAACGGTCCAACTATGGCTACACCTTC
NA,TRBV5-5,TRBD2,TRBJ2-4,CASSEWLAGGHIQYF,TGTGCCAGCAGCGAATGGCTAGCGGGAGGTCACATTCAGTACTTC
NA,TRBV6-5,TRBD1,TRBJ2-7,CASSSPGGSSYEQYF,TGTGCCAGCAGTTCCCCAGGGGGCAGCTCCTACGAGCAGTACTTC
NA,TRBV18,NA,TRBJ1-4,CASSPGDNEKLFF,TGTGCCAGCTCACCAGGGGATAATGAAAAACTGTTTTTT
NA,TRBV2,NA,TRBJ2-1,CATLGLEDNEQFF,TGTGCCACCCTGGGACTCGAAGACAATGAGCAGTTCTTC
NA,TRBV7-2,NA,TRBJ1-3,CASSLGSSSGNTIYF,TGTGCCAGCAGCTTGGGCAGTAGCTCTGGAAACACCATATATTTT
NA,TRBV5-1,TRBD1,TRBJ1-4,CASSPDRGTNEKLFF,TGCGCCAGCAGCCCGGACAGGGGAACTAATGAAAAACTGTTTTTT
NA,TRBV5-5,TRBD1,TRBJ1-5,CASSLVPGTVYQPQHF,TGTGCCAGCAGCTTGGTGCCCGGGACAGTCTATCAGCCCCAGCATTTT
NA,TRBV18,NA,TRBJ2-3,CASSPEFHLPADTQYF,TGTGCCAGCTCCCCCGAGTTTCATCTCCCTGCAGATACGCAGTATTTT
NA,TRBV9,NA,TRBJ1-5,CASSVGLEGQPQHF,TGTGCCAGCAGCGTCGGTCTAGAAGGTCAGCCCCAGCATTTT
NA,TRBV4-1,NA,TRBJ2-1,CASSQVNRNNEQFF,TGCGCCAGCAGCCAAGTTAACAGAAACAATGAGCAGTTCTTC
NA,TRBV19,NA,TRBJ1-2,CASRRGSTGTNYGYTF,TGTGCCAGTAGAAGGGGTTCCACAGGGACTAACTATGGCTACACCTTC
NA,TRBV5-1,TRBD1,TRBJ2-3,CASSLGTGGGTDTQYF,TGCGCCAGCAGCTTGGGGACAGGGGGTGGCACAGATACGCAGTATTTT
NA,TRBV6-5,NA,TRBJ1-1,CASAFRQNTEAFF,TGTGCCAGCGCATTCCGACAGAACACTGAAGCTTTCTTT
NA,TRBV6-5,TRBD1,TRBJ1-1,CASSLDRGKNTEAFF,TGTGCCAGCAGTTTAGACAGGGGCAAGAACACTGAAGCTTTCTTT
NA,TRBV14,NA,TRBJ1-2,CASSQNVASGSTF,NA
NA,TRBV5-6,NA,TRBJ2-1,CASSPRLDYNEQFF,TGTGCCAGCAGCCCAAGACTCGACTACAATGAGCAGTTCTTC
NA,TRBV4-3,NA,TRBJ2-7,CASSQDSGTGYEQYF,TGCGCCAGCAGCCAAGACTCCGGGACGGGCTACGAGCAGTACTTC
NA,TRBV5-1,NA,TRBJ1-5,CASSHRGLKDQPQHF,TGCGCCAGCAGCCACCGGGGCCTCAAAGATCAGCCCCAGCATTTT
NA,TRBV28,NA,TRBJ1-2,CASRQGIYGYTF,TGTGCCAGCAGGCAGGGGATTTATGGCTACACCTTC
NA,TRBV20-1,NA,TRBJ1-4,CSARVAEKLFF,TGCAGTGCTAGAGTCGCTGAAAAACTGTTTTTT